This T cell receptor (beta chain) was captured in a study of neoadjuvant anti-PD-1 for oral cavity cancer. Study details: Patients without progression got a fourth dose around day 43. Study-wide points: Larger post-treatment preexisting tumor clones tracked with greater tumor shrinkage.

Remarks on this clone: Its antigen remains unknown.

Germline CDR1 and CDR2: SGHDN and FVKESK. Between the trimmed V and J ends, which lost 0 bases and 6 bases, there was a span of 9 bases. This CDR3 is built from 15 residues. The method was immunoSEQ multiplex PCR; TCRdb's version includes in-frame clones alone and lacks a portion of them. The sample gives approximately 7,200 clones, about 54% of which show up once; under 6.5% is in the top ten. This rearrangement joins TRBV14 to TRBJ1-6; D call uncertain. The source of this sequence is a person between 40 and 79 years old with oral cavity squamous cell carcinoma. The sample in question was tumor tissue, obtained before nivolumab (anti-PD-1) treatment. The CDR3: CASSQDAGVNSPLHF. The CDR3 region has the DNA TGTGCCAGCAGCCAAGATGCCGGGGTTAATTCACCCCTCCACTTT.